This T cell receptor beta chain was obtained from a study of T cells in Graves' hyperthyroidism and ophthalmopathy. This clonotype was seen repeatedly, ten times or more. Its antigen is unidentified. Study findings and constraints: A model built on 13 V-J features separated ophthalmopathy from stable hyperthyroidism. Appearing also in blood were most of the thyroid clonotypes expanded above 0.001.

Amplification of TCR beta CDR3 regions was performed using RNA transcripts as template. HTBI primers were the set used in a first-round RT-PCR of the TCR CDR3. TCRdb re-analysed the multiplex PCR reads in MiXCR, keeping a single row per CDR3 protein. Of around 400,000 distinct CDR3 sequences in the sample, under 15% were seen once. CDR3 size: 17 residues. After removal of 3 bases from V and 5 bases from J, the junction contained 14 bases not matched to a gene. Diagnostic decisions used clinical symptoms, serum thyroxine and TRAb, thyroid ultrasound and orbital computed tomography. The TCR sequence derives from a woman under 30 with Graves' hyperthyroidism. The chain carries TRBV12-3 or TRBV12-4 and TRBJ2-3; 7 bases are shared with TRBD2. The sample taken for sequencing was blood. This CDR3 reads CASSFSRLAASEDTQYF. The CDR3 DNA reads TGTGCCAGCAGTTTTTCCAGACTAGCAGCATCTGAAGATACGCAGTATTTT.